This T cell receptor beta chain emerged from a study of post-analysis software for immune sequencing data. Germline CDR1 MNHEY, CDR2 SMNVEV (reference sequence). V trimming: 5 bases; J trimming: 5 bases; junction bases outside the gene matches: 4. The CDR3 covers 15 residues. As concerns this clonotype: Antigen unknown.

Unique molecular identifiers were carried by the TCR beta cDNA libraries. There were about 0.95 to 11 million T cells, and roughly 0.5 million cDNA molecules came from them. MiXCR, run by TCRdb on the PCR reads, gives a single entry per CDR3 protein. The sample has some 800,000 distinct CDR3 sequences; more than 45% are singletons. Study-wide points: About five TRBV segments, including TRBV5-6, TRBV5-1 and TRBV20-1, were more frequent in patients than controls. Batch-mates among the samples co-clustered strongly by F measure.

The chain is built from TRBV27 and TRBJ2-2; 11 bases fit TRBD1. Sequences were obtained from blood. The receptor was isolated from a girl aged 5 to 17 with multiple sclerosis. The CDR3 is CASSRTGGWTGELFF. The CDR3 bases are TGTGCCAGCAGTCGGACAGGGGGCTGGACCGGGGAGCTGTTTTTT.